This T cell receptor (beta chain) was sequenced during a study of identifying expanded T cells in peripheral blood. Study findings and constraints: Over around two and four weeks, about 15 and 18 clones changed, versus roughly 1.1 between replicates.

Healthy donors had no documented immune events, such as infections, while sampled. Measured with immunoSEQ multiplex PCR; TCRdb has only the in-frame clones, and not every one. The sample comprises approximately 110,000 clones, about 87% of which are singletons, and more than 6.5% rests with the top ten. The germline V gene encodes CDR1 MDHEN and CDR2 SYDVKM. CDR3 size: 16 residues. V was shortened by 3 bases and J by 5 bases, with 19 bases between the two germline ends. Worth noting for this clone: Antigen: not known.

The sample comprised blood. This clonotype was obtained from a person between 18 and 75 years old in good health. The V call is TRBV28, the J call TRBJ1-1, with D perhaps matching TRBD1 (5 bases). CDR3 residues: CASSLIGGAELTEAFF. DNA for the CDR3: TGTGCCAGCAGTTTGATAGGTGGGGCTGAACTGACTGAAGCTTTCTTT. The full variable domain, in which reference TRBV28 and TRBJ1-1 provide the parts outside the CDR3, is DVKVTQSSRYLVKRTGEKVFLECVQDMDHENMFWYRQDPGLGLRLIYFSYDVKMKEKGDIPEGYSVSREKKERFSLILESASTNQTSMYLCASSLIGGAELTEAFFGQGTRLTVV.